This is a list of T cell receptor beta chains from one sample in a study of blood T cell repertoires in COVID-19. Sequencing was performed with immunoSEQ multiplex PCR; in TCRdb, only in-frame clones are kept and a portion is missing. This table has some 250,000 clones, around 88% appearing once. The sequencing sample was made of peripheral blood. The receptor source for this set is a woman under 40 who had recovered from COVID-19. The CDR3 runs from the conserved cysteine through the conserved F or W. A D gene is named only where the DNA matches it firmly. Clone sizes are given selectively: once, few, many, or a class where the clone is expanded.

d_call j_call v_call clone_size cdr3_aa cdr3_nt
TRBD1 TRBJ2-1 TRBV27 . CASSSQGALSSYNEQFF TGTGCCAGCAGTTCACAGGGGGCCTTAAGCTCCTACAATGAGCAGTTCTTC
TRBD2 TRBJ2-3 TRBV30 . CAWRDVLLAGGQGTDTQYF TGTGCCTGGAGAGACGTTTTACTAGCGGGGGGGCAGGGCACAGATACGCAGTATTTT
. TRBJ2-1 TRBV6-2/TRBV6-3 . CASSYGTANNEQFF TGTGCCAGCAGTTACGGTACAGCAAACAATGAGCAGTTCTTC
. TRBJ1-1 TRBV5-1 . CASSYPGEAFF TGCGCCAGCAGCTACCCAGGTGAAGCTTTCTTT
. TRBJ2-7 TRBV6-5 once CASSYSTSQSPYEQYF TGTGCCAGCAGTTACTCGACGTCACAGAGCCCCTACGAGCAGTACTTC
. TRBJ1-1 TRBV5-1 . CASSLQGSSTEAFF TGCGCCAGCAGCTTGCAGGGCAGTTCCACTGAAGCTTTCTTT
. TRBJ2-1 TRBV5-1 . CASSLETGTYNEQFF TGCGCCAGCAGCTTGGAAACAGGGACCTACAATGAGCAGTTCTTC
. TRBJ2-7 TRBV6-5 . CASTLAADSSYEQYF TGTGCCAGCACCCTAGCGGCGGACAGCTCCTACGAGCAGTACTTC
. TRBJ2-7 TRBV7-9 . CASTPPGFGVEQYF TGTGCCAGCACCCCCCCGGGGTTCGGTGTTGAGCAGTACTTC
TRBD1 TRBJ1-5 TRBV6-2/TRBV6-3 many CASSYSQAGGLFDQPQHF TGTGCCAGCAGTTACTCTCAGGCAGGGGGCTTATTCGATCAGCCCCAGCATTTT
TRBD1 TRBJ1-5 TRBV7-8 . CASSLFVPRDRVKSQPQHF TGTGCCAGCAGCTTATTTGTCCCCCGTGACAGGGTAAAGAGTCAGCCCCAGCATTTT
TRBD2 TRBJ2-1 TRBV5-6 . CASSLGLAGRSYNEQFF TGTGCCAGCAGCTTAGGTTTAGCGGGTCGCTCCTACAATGAGCAGTTCTTC
. TRBJ2-5 TRBV7-7 . CASSLARDQETQYF TGTGCCAGCAGCTTAGCCAGGGACCAAGAGACCCAGTACTTC
. TRBJ1-1 TRBV18 few CASSAKPDRSNTEAFF TGTGCCAGCTCAGCAAAACCGGACAGATCGAACACTGAAGCTTTCTTT
. TRBJ1-2 TRBV25-1 once CASSEAGDSGYTF TGTGCCAGCAGTGAGGCAGGGGATTCTGGCTACACCTTC
TRBD1 TRBJ1-1 TRBV27 . CASSPGGPTEAFF TGTGCCAGCAGCCCAGGGGGCCCCACTGAAGCTTTCTTT
TRBD1 TRBJ2-3 TRBV5-1 . CASSNGTGGTDTQYF TGCGCCAGCAGCAACGGGACAGGGGGAACAGATACGCAGTATTTT